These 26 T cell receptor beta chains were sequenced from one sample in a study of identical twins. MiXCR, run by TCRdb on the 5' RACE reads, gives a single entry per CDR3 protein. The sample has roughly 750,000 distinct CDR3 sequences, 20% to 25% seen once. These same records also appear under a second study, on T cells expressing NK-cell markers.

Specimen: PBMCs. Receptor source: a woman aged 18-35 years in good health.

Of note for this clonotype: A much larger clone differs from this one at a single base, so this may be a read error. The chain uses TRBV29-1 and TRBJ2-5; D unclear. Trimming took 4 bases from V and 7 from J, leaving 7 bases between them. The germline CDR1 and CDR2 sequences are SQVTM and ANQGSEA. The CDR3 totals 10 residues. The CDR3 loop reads CSVGSGTQYF. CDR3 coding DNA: TGCAGCGTTGGGTCGGGGACCCAGTACTTC.

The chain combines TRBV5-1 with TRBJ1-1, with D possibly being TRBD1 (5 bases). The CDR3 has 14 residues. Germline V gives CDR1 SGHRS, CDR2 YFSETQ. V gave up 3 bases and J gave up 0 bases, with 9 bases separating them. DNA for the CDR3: TGCGCCAGCAGCTCCAGGGTTTTGAACACTGAAGCTTTCTTT. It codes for CASSSRVLNTEAFF.

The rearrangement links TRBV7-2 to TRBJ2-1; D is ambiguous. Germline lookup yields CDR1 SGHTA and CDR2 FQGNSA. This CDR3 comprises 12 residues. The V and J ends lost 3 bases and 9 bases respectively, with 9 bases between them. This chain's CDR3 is CASSLERSEQFF. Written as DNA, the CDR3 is TGTGCCAGCAGCTTGGAACGGAGTGAGCAGTTCTTC.

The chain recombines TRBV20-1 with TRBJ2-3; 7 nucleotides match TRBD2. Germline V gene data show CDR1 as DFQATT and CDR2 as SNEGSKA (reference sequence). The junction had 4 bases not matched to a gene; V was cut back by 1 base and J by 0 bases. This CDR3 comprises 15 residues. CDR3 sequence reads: CSARAPGGSTDTQYF. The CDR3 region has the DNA TGCAGTGCTAGAGCCCCCGGGGGGAGCACAGATACGCAGTATTTT.

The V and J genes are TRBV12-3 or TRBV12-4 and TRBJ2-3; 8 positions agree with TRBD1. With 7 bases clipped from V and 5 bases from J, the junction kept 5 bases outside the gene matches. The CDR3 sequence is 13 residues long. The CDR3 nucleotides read TGTGCCAGCACCCGACAGGGGCGAGATACGCAGTATTTT. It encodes CASTRQGRDTQYF.

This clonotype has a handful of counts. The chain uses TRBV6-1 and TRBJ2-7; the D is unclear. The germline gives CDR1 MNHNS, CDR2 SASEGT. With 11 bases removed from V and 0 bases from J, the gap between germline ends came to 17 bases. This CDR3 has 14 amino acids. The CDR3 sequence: CAARRLPSSYEQYF. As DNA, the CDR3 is TGTGCCGCAAGGCGACTGCCTTCCTCCTACGAGCAGTACTTC.

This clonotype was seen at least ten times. Here the CDR3 reads CASSLTNYGYTF. As DNA, the CDR3 is TGTGCCAGCAGTTTGACAAACTATGGCTACACCTTC. This rearrangement joins TRBV12-3 or TRBV12-4 to TRBJ1-2; D is undetermined. V was clipped by 3 bases and J by 2 bases, with 4 bases between them. The CDR3 has 12 amino acids.

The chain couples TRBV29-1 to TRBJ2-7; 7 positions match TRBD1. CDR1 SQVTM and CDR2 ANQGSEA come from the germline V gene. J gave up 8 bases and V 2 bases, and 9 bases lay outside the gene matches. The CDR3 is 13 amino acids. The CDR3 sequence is CSVEMGTGAQQYF. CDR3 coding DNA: TGCAGCGTTGAAATGGGCACAGGGGCGCAGCAGTACTTC.

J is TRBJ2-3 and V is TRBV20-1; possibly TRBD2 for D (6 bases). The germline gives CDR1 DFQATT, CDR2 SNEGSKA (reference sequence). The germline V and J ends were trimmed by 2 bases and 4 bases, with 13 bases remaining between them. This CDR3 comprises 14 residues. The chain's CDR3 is CSARRGVKADTQYF. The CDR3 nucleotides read TGCAGTGCTAGACGCGGGGTCAAAGCAGATACGCAGTATTTT.

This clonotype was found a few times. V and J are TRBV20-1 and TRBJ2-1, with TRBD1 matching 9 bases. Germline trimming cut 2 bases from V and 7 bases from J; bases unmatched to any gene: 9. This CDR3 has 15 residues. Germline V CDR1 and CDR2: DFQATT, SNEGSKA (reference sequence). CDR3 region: CSARSPGQGWNEQFF. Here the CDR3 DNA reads TGCAGTGCTAGATCCCCGGGACAGGGTTGGAATGAGCAGTTCTTC.

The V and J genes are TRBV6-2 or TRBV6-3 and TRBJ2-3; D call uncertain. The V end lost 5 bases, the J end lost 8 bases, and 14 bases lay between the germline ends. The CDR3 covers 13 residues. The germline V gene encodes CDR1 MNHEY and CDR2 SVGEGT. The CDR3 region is CASSLFRPGTQYF. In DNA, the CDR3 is TGTGCCAGCAGTCTCTTTCGACCGGGTACGCAGTATTTT.

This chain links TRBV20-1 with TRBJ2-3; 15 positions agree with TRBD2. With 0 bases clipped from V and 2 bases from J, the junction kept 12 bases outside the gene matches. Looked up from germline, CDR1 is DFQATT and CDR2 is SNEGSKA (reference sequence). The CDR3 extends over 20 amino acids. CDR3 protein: CSARDRGRGTSGGTTDTQYF. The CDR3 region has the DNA TGCAGTGCTAGAGATAGAGGCCGAGGGACTAGCGGGGGGACCACAGATACGCAGTATTTT.

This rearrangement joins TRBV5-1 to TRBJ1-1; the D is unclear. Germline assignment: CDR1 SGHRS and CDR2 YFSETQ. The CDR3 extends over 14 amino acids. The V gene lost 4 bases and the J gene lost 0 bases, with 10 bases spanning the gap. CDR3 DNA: TGCGCCAGCAGCCTAGTGGTCATGAACACTGAAGCTTTCTTT. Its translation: CASSLVVMNTEAFF.

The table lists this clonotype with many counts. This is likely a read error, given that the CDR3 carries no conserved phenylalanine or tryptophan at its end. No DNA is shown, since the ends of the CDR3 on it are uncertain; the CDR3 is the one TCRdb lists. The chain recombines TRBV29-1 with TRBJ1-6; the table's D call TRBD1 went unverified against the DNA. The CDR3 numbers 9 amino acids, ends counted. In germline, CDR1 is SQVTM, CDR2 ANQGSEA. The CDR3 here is CSVEEGGGD.

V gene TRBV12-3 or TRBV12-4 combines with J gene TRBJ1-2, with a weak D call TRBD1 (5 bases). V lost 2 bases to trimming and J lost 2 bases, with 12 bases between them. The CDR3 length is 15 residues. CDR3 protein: CASSLHAGRNYGYTF. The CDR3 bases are TGTGCCAGCAGTTTACACGCAGGGCGAAACTATGGCTACACCTTC.

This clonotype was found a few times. CDR3 sequence: CASSLSRDRGLYTF. The CDR3 nucleotides are TGCGCCAGCAGCTTGAGTAGGGACAGGGGACTCTACACCTTC. The rearrangement links TRBV5-1 to TRBJ1-2; 10 bases map to TRBD1. The V gene's germline CDR1 is SGHRS and CDR2 YFSETQ. V was pared by 1 base and J by 10 bases, with 7 bases of the junction left unmatched. This CDR3 is 14 amino acids long. Combining the CDR3 with reference TRBV5-1 and TRBJ1-2 gives the whole variable domain KAGVTQTPRYLIKTRGQQVTLSCSPISGHRSVSWYQQTPGQGLQFLFEYFSETQRNKGNFPGRFSGRQFSNSRSEMNVSTLELGDSALYLCASSLSRDRGLYTFGSGTRLTVV.

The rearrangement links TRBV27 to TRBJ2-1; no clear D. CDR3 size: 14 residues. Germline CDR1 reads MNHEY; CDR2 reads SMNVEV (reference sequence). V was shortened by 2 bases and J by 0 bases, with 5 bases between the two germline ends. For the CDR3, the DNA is TGTGCCAGCAGTTTACTGACCTCCTACAATGAGCAGTTCTTC. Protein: CASSLLTSYNEQFF.

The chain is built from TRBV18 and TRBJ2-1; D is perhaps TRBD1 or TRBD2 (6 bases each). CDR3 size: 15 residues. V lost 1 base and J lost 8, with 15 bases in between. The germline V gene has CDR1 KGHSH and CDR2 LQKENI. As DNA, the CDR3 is TGTGCCAGCTCACCACGGGGGGCAGGTTTTGATGAGCAGTTCTTC. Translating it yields CASSPRGAGFDEQFF.

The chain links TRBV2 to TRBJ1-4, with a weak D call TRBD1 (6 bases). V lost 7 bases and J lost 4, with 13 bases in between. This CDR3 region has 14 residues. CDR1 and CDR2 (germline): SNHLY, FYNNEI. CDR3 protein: CASNQQGLNEKLFF. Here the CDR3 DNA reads TGTGCCAGCAACCAACAGGGTCTTAATGAAAAACTGTTTTTT.

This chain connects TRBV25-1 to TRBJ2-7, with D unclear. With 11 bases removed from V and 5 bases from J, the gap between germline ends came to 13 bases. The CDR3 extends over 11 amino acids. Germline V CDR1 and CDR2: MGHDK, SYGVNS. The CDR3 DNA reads TGTGCCGCAGTTTCCGGCAACGAGCAGTACTTC. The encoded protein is CAAVSGNEQYF.

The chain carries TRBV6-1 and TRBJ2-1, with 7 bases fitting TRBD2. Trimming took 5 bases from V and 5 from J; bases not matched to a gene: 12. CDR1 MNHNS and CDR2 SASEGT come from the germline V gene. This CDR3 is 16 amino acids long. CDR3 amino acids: CASSPGLAGNHNEQFF. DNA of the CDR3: TGTGCCAGCAGTCCCGGTTTAGCGGGTAACCACAATGAGCAGTTCTTC.

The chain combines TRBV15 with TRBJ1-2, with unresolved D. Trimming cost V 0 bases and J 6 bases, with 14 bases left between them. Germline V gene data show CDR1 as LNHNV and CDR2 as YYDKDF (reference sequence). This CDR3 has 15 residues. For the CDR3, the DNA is TGTGCCACCAGCAGAGATTCTTCGGACGGTAATGGCTACACCTTC. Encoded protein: CATSRDSSDGNGYTF.

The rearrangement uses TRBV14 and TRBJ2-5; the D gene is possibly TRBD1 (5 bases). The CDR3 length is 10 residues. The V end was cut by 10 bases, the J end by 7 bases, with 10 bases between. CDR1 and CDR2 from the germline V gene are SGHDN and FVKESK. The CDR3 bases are TGTGCCACCTTAAGGGGGACCCAGTACTTC. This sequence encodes CATLRGTQYF.

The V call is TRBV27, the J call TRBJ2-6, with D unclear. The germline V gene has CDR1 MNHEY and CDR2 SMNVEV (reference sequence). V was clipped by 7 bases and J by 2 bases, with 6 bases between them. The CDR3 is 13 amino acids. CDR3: CASTQAGANVLTF. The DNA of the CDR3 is TGTGCCAGCACCCAAGCTGGGGCCAACGTCCTGACTTTC.

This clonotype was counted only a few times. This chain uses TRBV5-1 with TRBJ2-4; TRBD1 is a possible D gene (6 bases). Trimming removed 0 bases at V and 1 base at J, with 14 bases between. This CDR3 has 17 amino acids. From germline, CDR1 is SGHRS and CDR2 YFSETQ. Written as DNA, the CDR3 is TGCGCCAGCAGCTTGGAAGGATGGGGGCCGGCCAAAAACATTCAGTACTTC. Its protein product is CASSLEGWGPAKNIQYF.

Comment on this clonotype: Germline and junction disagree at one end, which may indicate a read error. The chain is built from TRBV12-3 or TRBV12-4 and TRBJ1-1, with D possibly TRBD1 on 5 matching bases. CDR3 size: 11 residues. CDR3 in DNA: TGTGCCAGCAGACTGGGGGGTCGGGGGACCTTT. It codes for CASRLGGRGTF.